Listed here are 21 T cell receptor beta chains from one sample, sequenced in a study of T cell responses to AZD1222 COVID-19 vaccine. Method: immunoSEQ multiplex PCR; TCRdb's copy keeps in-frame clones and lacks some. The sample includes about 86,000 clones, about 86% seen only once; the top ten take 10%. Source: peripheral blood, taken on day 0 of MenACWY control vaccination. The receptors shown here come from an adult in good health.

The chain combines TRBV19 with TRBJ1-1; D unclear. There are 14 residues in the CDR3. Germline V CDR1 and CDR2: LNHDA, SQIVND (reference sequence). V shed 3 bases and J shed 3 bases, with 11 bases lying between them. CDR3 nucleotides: TGTGCCAGTAGTATGGCCCCCGGTGACACTGAAGCTTTCTTT. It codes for CASSMAPGDTEAFF.

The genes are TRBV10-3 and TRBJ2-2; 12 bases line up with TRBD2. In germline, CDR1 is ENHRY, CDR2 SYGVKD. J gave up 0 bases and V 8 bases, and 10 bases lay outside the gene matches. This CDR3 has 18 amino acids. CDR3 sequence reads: CAIPQGASGGANTGELFF. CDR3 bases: TGTGCCATCCCCCAGGGCGCTAGCGGGGGGGCGAACACCGGGGAGCTGTTTTTT.

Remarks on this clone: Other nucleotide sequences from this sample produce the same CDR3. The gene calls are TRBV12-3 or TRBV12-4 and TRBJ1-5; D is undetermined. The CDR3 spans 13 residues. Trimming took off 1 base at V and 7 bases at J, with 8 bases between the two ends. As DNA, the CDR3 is TGTGCCAGCAGTTTAGAGGGCGACCAGCCCCAGCATTTT. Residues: CASSLEGDQPQHF.

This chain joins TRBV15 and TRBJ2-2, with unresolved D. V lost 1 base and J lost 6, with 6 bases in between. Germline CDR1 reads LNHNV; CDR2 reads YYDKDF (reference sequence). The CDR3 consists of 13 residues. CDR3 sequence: CATSRVDAGELFF. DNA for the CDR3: TGTGCCACCAGCAGAGTCGACGCCGGGGAGCTGTTTTTT.

CDR3 protein: CASSQASLSNYGYTF. CDR3 nucleotide sequence: TGTGCCAGCAGCCAAGCCAGTCTCTCTAACTATGGCTACACCTTC. This chain links TRBV4-2 with TRBJ1-2, with unresolved D. The CDR3 loop spans 15 amino acids. The V end was cut by 1 base, the J end by 0 bases, with 9 bases between. The germline V gene has CDR1 LGHNA and CDR2 YNFKEQ.

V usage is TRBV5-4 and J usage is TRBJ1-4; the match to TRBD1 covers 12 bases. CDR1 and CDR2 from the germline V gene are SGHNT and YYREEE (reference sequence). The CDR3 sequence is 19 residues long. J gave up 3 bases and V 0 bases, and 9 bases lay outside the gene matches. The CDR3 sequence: CASSLGAGTGGPANEKLFF. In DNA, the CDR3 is TGTGCCAGCAGCTTGGGGGCCGGGACAGGGGGCCCGGCTAATGAAAAACTGTTTTTT. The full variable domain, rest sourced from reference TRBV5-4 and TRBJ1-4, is ETGVTQSPTHLIKTRGQQVTLRCSSQSGHNTVSWYQQALGQGPQFIFQYYREEENGRGNFPPRFSGLQFPNYSSELNVNALELDDSALYLCASSLGAGTGGPANEKLFFGSGTQLSVL.

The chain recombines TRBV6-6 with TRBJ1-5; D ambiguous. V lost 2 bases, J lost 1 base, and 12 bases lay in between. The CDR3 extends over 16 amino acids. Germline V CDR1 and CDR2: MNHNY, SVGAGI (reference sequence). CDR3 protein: CASSYIGGQSNQPQHF. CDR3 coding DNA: TGTGCCAGCAGTTACATCGGAGGGCAAAGCAATCAGCCCCAGCATTTT.

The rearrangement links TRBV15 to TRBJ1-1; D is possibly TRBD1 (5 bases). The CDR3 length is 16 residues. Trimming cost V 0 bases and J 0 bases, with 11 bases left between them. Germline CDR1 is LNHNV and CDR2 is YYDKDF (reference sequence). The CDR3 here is CATSRDRGEVNTEAFF. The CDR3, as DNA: TGTGCCACCAGCAGAGATCGGGGCGAGGTGAACACTGAAGCTTTCTTT.

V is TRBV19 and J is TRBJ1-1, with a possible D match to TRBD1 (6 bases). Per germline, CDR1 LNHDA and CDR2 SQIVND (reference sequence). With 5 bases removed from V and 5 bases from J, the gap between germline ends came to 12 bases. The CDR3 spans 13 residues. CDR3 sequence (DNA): TGTGCCAGTAGTCTTCAGGGGTGGACTGAAGCTTTCTTT. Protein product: CASSLQGWTEAFF. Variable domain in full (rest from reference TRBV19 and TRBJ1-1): DGGITQSPKYLFRKEGQNVTLSCEQNLNHDAMYWYRQDPGQGLRLIYYSQIVNDFQKGDIAEGYSVSREKKESFPLTVTSAQKNPTAFYLCASSLQGWTEAFFGQGTRLTVV.

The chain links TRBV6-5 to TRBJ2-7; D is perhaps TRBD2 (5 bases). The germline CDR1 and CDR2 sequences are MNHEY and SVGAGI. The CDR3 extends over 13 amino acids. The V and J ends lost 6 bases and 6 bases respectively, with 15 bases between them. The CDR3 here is CASSPTGSAEQYF. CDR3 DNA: TGTGCCAGCAGCCCGACGGGATCTGCCGAGCAGTACTTC.

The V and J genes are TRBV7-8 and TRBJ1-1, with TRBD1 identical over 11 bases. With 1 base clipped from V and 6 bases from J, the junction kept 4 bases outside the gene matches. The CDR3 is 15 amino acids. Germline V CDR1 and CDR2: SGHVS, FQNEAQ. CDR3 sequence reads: CASSLGTGGSAEAFF. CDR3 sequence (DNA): TGTGCCAGCAGCTTAGGGACAGGGGGCAGCGCTGAAGCTTTCTTT. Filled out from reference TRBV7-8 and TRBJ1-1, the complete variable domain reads GAGVSQSPRYKVAKRGQDVALRCDPISGHVSLFWYQQALGQGPEFLTYFQNEAQLDKSGLPSDRFFAERPEGSVSTLKIQRTQQEDSAVYLCASSLGTGGSAEAFFGQGTRLTVV.

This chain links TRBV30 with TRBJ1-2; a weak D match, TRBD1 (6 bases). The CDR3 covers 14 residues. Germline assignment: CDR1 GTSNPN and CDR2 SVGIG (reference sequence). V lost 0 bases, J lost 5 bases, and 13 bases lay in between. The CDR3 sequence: CAWSVARGGYGYTF. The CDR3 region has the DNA TGTGCCTGGAGTGTCGCCAGAGGGGGTTATGGCTACACCTTC.

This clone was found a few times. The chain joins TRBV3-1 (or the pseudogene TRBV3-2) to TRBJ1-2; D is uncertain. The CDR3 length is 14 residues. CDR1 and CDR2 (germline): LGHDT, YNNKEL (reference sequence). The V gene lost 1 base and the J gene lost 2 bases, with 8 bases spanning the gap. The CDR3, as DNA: TGTGCCAGCAGCCAAGCTCCGGAAAACTATGGCTACACCTTC. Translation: CASSQAPENYGYTF.

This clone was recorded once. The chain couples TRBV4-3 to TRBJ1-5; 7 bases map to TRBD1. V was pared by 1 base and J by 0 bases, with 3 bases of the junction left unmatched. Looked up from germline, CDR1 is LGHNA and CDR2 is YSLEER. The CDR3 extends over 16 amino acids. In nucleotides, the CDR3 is TGCGCCAGCAGCCAAGGGACAGGAGATAGCAATCAGCCCCAGCATTTT. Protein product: CASSQGTGDSNQPQHF.

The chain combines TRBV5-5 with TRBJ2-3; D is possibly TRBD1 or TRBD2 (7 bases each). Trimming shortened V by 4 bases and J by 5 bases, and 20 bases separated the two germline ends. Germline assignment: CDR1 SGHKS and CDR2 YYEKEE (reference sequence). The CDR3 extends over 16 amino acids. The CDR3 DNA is TGTGCCAGCAGCCACGACGGGCAGGGGGGGATAGATACGCAGTATTTT. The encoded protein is CASSHDGQGGIDTQYF.

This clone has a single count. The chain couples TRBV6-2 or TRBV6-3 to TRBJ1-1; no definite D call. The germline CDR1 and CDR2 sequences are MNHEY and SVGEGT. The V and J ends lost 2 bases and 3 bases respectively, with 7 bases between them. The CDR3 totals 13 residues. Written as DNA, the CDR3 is TGTGCCAGCAGTTACGGGCGGGACACTGAAGCTTTCTTT. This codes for CASSYGRDTEAFF.

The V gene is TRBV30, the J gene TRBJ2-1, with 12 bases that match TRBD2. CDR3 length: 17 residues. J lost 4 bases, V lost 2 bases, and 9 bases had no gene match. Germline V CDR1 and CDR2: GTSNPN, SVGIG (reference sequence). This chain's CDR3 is CAWSTLAGGEFYNEQFF. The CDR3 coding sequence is TGTGCCTGGAGTACTCTAGCGGGGGGGGAGTTTTACAATGAGCAGTTCTTC. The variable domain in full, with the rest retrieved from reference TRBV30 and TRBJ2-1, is SQTIHQWPATLVQPVGSPLSLECTVEGTSNPNLYWYRQAAGRGLQLLFYSVGIGQISSEVPQNLSASRPQDRQFILSSKKLLLSDSGFYLCAWSTLAGGEFYNEQFFGPGTRLTVL.

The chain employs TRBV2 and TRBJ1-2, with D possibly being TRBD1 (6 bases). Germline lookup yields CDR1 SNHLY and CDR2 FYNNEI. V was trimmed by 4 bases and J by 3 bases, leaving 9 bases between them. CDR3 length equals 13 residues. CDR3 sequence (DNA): TGTGCCAGCAGTGGAGGGGGGTACTATGGCTACACCTTC. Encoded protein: CASSGGGYYGYTF.

CDR3 protein: CASSLGRSTDTQYF. The DNA of the CDR3 is TGTGCCAGCAGCTTAGGCAGGAGCACAGATACGCAGTATTTT. The chain joins TRBV7-3 to TRBJ2-3; D ambiguous. Looked up from germline, CDR1 is SGHTA and CDR2 is FQGTGA. With 2 bases removed from V and 0 bases from J, the gap between germline ends came to 6 bases. CDR3 length: 14 residues.

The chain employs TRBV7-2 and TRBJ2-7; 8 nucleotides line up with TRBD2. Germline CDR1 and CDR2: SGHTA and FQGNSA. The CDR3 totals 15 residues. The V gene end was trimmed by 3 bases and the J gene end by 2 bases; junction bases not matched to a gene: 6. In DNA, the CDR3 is TGTGCCAGCAGCTTCATAGCGGGGCCAGCCTACGAGCAGTACTTC. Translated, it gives CASSFIAGPAYEQYF.

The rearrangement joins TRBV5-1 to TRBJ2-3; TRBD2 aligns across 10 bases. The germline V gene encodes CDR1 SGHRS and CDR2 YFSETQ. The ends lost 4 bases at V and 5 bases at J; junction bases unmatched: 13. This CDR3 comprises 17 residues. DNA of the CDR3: TGCGCCAGCAGCGTATACGCAAGCGGGGGGGCAGGAGATACGCAGTATTTT. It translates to CASSVYASGGAGDTQYF.